This TCR beta chain emerged from a study of cytomegalovirus exposure and HLA in healthy donors. Some clones are missing from TCRdb's copy, which holds only in-frame ones; the method was immunoSEQ multiplex PCR. The sample yields under 250,000 clones, less than 90% seen once. On this clone itself: Its target is not known.

It was the approximately 110-subject validation cohort, separate from the approximately 620-subject first cohort, to which the donors belonged. V lost 6 bases to trimming and J lost 5 bases, with 20 bases between them. Per the germline V gene, CDR1 is MNHNS and CDR2 is SASEGT. The CDR3 extends over 15 amino acids. Notes on the study in general: Accounts indicate the classifier identified cytomegalovirus status with strong specificity and sensitivity. Cytomegalovirus association was assigned to approximately 160 TCR beta chains.

The chain employs TRBV6-1 and TRBJ2-7; maybe TRBD2 (6 bases). The specimen was PBMCs. The clonotype comes from a woman in her late teens or twenties in good health and CMV-seronegative. DNA for the CDR3: TGTGCCAGCAGCACCCGCCCCCCGGGAGACAACGAGCAGTACTTC. This gives the protein CASSTRPPGDNEQYF.